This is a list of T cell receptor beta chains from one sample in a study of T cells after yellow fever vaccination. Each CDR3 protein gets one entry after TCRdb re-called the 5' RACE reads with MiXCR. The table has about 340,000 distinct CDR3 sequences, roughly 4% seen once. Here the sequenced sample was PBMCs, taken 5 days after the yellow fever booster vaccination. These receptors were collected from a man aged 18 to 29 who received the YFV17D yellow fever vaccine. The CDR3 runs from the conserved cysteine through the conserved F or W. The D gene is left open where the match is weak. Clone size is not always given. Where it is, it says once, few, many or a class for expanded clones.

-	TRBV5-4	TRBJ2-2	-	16	TGTGCCAGCACCCCTTCCCGGGGGGCCGGCACCGGGGAGCTGTTTTTT	CASTPSRGAGTGELFF
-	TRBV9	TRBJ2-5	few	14	TGTGCCAGCAGCGTAGTATCTCAAGGAGAGACCCAGTACTTC	CASSVVSQGETQYF
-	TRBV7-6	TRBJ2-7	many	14	TGTGCCAGCAGCCCCGGGCGGATACCCTACGAGCAGTACTTC	CASSPGRIPYEQYF
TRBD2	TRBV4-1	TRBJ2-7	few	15	TGCGCCAGCAGCCAGATACTAGCGGGGGACTACGAGCAGTACTTC	CASSQILAGDYEQYF
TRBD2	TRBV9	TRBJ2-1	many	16	TGTGCCAGCAGCGTAGATTGGCGGGGGGCGTGGAATGAGCAGTTCTTC	CASSVDWRGAWNEQFF
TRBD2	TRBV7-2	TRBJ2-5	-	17	TGTGCCAGCAGCTCCTTGACTAGCGGGGCCGAAGGGGAGACCCAGTACTTC	CASSSLTSGAEGETQYF
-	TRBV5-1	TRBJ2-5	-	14	TGCGCCAGCAGCTTGATCGACCCCCAAGAGACCCAGTACTTC	CASSLIDPQETQYF
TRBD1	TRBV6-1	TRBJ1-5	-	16	TGTGCCAGCAGTTCTTTACAGGGGGCAGGGGGGCAGCCCCAGCATTTT	CASSSLQGAGGQPQHF
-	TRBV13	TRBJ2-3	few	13	TGTGCCAGCAGCTTAAAGGGCGGCCGGTCGCAGTATTTT	CASSLKGGRSQYF
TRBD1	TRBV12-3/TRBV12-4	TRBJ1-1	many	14	TGTGCCAGCAGGCCGGACAGGATGAACACTGAAGCTTTCTTT	CASRPDRMNTEAFF
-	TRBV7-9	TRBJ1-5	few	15	TGTGCCAGCAGCTTAGCCGGAGAAGGGCCCCAGCCCCAGCATTTT	CASSLAGEGPQPQHF
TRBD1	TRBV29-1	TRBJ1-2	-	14	TGCAGCGTTGAAACGCCCGGGACAGGGGATGGCTACACCTTC	CSVETPGTGDGYTF
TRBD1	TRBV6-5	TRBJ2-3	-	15	TGTGCCAGCAGTTACGGGGACAGAAGCACAGATACGCAGTATTTT	CASSYGDRSTDTQYF
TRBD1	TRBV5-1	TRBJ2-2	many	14	TGCGCCAGCAGCACCGACAGGGAGCACGGGGAGCTGTTTTTT	CASSTDREHGELFF
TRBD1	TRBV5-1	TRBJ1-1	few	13	TGCGCCAGCGGGAGAACAGGGGGCACTGAAGCTTTCTTT	CASGRTGGTEAFF
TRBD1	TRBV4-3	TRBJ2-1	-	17	TGCGCCAGCAGCCAAGATCTTGGGACAGGGTCCTACAATGAGCAGTTCTTC	CASSQDLGTGSYNEQFF
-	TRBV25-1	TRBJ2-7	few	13	TGTGCCAGCAGTGGATGGGAGAGCTACGAGCAGTACTTC	CASSGWESYEQYF
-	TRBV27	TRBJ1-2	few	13	TGTGCCAGCAGGAGATCTGTCAACTATGGCTACACCTTC	CASRRSVNYGYTF
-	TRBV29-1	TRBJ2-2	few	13	TGCAGCGCTGACTCATCAGGGGCCGGGGAGCTGTTTTTT	CSADSSGAGELFF
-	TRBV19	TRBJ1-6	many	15	TGTGCCAGTAGTCCCCGGGACACCTTGAATTCACCCCTCCACTTT	CASSPRDTLNSPLHF
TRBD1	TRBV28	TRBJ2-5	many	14	TGTGCCAGCAGGGGGACAGGCGAAACGGAGACCCAGTACTTC	CASRGTGETETQYF
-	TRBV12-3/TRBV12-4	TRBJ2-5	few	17	TGTGCCAGCATCCCTAGTGTCCGGGGTTCAGGCCAAGAGACCCAGTACTTC	CASIPSVRGSGQETQYF
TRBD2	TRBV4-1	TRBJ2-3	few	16	TGCGCCAGCAGCCAAGCGGGAGCGGGGTCAGTAGATACGCAGTATTTT	CASSQAGAGSVDTQYF
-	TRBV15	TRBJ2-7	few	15	TGTGCCACCAGCTCTGGGGGTGTAGGCTCCTACGAGCAGTACTTC	CATSSGGVGSYEQYF
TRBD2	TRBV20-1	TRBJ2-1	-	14	TGCAGTGCTACTAGGACTAGCGGATACAATGAGCAGTTCTTC	CSATRTSGYNEQFF
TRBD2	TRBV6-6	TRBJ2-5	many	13	TGTGCCAGCAGTTACGCTAGCGGGGAGACCCAGTACTTC	CASSYASGETQYF
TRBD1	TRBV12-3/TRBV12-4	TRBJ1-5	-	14	TGTGCCAGCAGTTGGACAGGTAATATTCAGCCCCAGCATTTT	CASSWTGNIQPQHF
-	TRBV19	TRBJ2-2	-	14	TGTGCCAGTAGTATAAGAGGTCCGGCCGGGGAGCTGTTTTTT	CASSIRGPAGELFF
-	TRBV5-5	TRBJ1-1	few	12	TGTGCCAGTGACCGGTTGTCCGCTGAAGCTTTCTTT	CASDRLSAEAFF
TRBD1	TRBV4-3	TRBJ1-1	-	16	TGCGCCAGCAGCCAGGCAACCGGGACAGTGAACACTGAAGCTTTCTTT	CASSQATGTVNTEAFF
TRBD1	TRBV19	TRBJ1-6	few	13	TGTGCCAGTAGGGGACAGGGACCCTCACCCCTCCACTTT	CASRGQGPSPLHF
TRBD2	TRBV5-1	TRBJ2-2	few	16	TGCGCCAGCAGCTTGCAGCGGGGGGACCTCACCGGGGAGCTGTTTTTT	CASSLQRGDLTGELFF
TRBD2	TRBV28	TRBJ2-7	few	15	TGTGCCAGCAGTTCACATAGCGGGGACCCCTACGAGCAGTACTTC	CASSSHSGDPYEQYF
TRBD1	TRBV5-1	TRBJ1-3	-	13	TGCGCCAGCAGCTTGAGGGGGCCGGACACCATATATTTT	CASSLRGPDTIYF
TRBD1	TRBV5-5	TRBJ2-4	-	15	TGTGCCAGCAGCACTGACAGGGGGGTAGGAAACATTCAGTACTTC	CASSTDRGVGNIQYF
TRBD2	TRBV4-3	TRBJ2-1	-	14	TGCGCCAGCAGCCTCGCCGGGGGGGCCAGAGAGCAGTTCTTC	CASSLAGGAREQFF
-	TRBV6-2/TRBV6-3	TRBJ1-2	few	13	TGTGCCAGCACCCAAACAGGGATTGGAGGCTACACCTTC	CASTQTGIGGYTF
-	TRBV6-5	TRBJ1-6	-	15	TGTGCCAGCAGTTACCGACAGACCTATAATTCACCCCTCCACTTT	CASSYRQTYNSPLHF
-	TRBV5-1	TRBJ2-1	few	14	TGCGCCAGCAGCTCATCGGGGCCTTCGGATGAGCAGTTCTTC	CASSSSGPSDEQFF
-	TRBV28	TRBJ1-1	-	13	TGTGCCAGCAGTATCCCCACTCCCGCTGAAGCTTTCTTT	CASSIPTPAEAFF
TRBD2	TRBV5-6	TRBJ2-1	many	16	TGTGCCAGCAGCTCACGAGCGGGGGGACCCTACAATGAGCAGTTCTTC	CASSSRAGGPYNEQFF
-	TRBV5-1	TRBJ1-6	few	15	TGCGCCAGCAGCTTCAGGGTAATAGAGAATTCACCCCTCCACTTT	CASSFRVIENSPLHF